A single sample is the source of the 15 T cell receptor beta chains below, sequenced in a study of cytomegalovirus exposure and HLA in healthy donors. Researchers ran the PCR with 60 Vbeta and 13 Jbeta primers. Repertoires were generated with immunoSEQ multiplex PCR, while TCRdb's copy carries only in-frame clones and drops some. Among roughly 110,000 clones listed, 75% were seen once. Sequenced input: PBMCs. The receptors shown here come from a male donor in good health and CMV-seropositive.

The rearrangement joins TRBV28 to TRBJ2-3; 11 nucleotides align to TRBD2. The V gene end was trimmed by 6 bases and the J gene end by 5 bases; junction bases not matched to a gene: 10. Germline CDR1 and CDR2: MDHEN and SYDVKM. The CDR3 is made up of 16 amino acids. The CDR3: CASSNVLAGVVDTQYF. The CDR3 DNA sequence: TGTGCCAGCAGCAATGTACTAGCGGGGGTGGTAGATACGCAGTATTTT.

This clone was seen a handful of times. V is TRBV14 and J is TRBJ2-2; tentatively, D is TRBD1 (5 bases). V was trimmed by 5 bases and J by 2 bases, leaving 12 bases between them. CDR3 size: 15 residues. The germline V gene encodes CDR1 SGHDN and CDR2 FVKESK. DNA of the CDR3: TGTGCCAGCAGCAGGGGCCAGGATAACACCGGGGAGCTGTTTTTT. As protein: CASSRGQDNTGELFF.

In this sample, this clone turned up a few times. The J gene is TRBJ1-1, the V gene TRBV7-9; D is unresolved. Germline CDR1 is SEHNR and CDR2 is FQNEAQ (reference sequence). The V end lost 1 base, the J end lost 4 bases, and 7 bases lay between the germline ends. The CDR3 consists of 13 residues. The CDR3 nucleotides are TGTGCCAGCAGCTTAGATCCCGGCACTGAAGCTTTCTTT. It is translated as CASSLDPGTEAFF.

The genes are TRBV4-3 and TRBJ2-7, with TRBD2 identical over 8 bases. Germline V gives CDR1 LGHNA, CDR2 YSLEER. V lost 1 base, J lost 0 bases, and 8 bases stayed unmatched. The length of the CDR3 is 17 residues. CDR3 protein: CASSQGPSGLSSYEQYF. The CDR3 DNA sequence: TGCGCCAGCAGCCAAGGGCCTAGCGGGCTCAGCTCCTACGAGCAGTACTTC.

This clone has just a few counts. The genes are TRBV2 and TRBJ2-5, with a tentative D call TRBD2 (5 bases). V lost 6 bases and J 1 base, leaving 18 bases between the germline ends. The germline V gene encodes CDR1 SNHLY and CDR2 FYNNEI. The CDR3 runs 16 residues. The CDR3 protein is CASRDLAERVQETQYF. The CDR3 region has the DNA TGTGCCAGCAGAGATCTAGCCGAGAGGGTCCAAGAGACCCAGTACTTC. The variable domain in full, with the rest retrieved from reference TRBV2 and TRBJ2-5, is EPEVTQTPSHQVTQMGQEVILRCVPISNHLYFYWYRQILGQKVEFLVSFYNNEISEKSEIFDDQFSVERPDGSNFTLKIRSTKLEDSAMYFCASRDLAERVQETQYFGPGTRLLVL.

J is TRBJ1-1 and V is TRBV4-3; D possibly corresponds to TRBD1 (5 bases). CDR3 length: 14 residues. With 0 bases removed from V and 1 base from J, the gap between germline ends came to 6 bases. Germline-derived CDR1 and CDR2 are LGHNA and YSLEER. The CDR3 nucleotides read TGCGCCAGCAGCCAAGACAGGGCGAACACTGAAGCTTTCTTT. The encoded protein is CASSQDRANTEAFF.

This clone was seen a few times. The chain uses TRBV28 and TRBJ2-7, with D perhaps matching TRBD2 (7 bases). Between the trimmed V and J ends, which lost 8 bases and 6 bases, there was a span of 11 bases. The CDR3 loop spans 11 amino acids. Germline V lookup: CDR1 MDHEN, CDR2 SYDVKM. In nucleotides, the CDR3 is TGTGCCAGCGGGGGGGCTTTCGAGCAGTACTTC. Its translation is CASGGAFEQYF. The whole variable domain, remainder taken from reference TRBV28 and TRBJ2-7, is DVKVTQSSRYLVKRTGEKVFLECVQDMDHENMFWYRQDPGLGLRLIYFSYDVKMKEKGDIPEGYSVSREKKERFSLILESASTNQTSMYLCASGGAFEQYFGPGTRLTVT.

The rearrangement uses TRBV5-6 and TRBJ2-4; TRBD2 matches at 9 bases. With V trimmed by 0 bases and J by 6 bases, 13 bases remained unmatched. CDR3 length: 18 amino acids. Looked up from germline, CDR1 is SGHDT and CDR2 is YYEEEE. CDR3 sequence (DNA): TGTGCCAGCAGCTTGGTAGGGGCTAGCGGGGACATAGTAAACATTCAGTACTTC. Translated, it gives CASSLVGASGDIVNIQYF.

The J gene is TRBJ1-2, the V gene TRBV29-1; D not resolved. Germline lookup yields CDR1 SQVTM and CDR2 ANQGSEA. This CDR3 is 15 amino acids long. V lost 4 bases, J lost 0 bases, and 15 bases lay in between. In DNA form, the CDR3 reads TGCAGCGTTGGAGGTGAAGGTGGCCCTAACTATGGCTACACCTTC. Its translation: CSVGGEGGPNYGYTF.

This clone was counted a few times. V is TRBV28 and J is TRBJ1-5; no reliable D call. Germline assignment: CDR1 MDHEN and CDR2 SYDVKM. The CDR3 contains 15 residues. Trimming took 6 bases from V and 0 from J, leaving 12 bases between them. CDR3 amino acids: CASSLEAVSNQPQHF. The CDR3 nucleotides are TGTGCCAGCAGCCTAGAGGCAGTTAGCAATCAGCCCCAGCATTTT.

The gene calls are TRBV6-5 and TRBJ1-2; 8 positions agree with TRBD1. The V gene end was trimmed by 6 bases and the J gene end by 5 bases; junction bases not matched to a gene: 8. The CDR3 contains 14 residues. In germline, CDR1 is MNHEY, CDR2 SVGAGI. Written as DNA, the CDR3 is TGTGCCAGCAGCCGGGACAGGAGCGTATATGGCTACACCTTC. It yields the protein CASSRDRSVYGYTF.

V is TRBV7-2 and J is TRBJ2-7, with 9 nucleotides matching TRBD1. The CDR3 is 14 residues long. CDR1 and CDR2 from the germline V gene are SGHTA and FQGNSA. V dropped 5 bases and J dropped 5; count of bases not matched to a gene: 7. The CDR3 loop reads CASSRRQGVDEQYF. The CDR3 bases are TGTGCCAGCAGCCGTAGACAGGGGGTGGACGAGCAGTACTTC.

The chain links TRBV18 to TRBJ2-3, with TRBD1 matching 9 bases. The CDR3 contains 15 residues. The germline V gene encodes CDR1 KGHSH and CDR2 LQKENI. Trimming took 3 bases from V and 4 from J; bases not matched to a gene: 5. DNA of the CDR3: TGTGCCAGCTCACCTAGGACAGGGGAATCAGATACGCAGTATTTT. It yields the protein CASSPRTGESDTQYF. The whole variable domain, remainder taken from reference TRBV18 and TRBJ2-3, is NAGVMQNPRHLVRRRGQEARLRCSPMKGHSHVYWYRQLPEEGLKFMVYLQKENIIDESGMPKERFSAEFPKEGPSILRIQQVVRGDSAAYFCASSPRTGESDTQYFGPGTRLTVL.

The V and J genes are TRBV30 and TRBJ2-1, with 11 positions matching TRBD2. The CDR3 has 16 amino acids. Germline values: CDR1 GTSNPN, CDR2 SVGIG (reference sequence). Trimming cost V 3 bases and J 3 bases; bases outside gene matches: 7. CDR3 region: CAWRIRLAGFYNEQFF. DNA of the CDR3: TGTGCCTGGAGAATAAGACTAGCGGGATTCTACAATGAGCAGTTCTTC.

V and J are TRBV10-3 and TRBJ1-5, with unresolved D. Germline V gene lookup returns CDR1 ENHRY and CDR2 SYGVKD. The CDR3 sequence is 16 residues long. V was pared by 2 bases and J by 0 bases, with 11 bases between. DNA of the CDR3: TGTGCCATCAGTGAGAGAGGTTCTGATAGCAATCAGCCCCAGCATTTT. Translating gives CAISERGSDSNQPQHF.